The entry below describes one T cell receptor beta chain. Its cognate antigen is unknown. Germline lookup yields CDR1 SGHRS and CDR2 YFSETQ. Trimming pared 0 bases from V and 5 bases from J, leaving 12 bases between. The CDR3 contains 14 residues. Template input, which was bulk tumor genomic DNA, totaled approximately 630 ng per sample. Each primary tumor yielded several biopsies, collected far apart from one another at surgery. The cohort was untreated, with newly diagnosed non-small cell lung cancer undergoing curative surgery. Curative-intent surgery was being performed on the donors, who were patients newly diagnosed with non-small cell lung cancer. The data are from a study of immune heterogeneity within non-small cell lung tumors. Looking at the study overall: Histology included a handful of squamous cell carcinomas, under 11 non-squamous carcinomas and 1 unspecified tumor. General study findings and limits: The study found identical dominant CDR3 beta clonotypes recurring across tumor sites within a patient, alongside site-unique high-frequency clones.

Multiplex PCR with 32 V and 13 J primers amplified TCR beta CDR3. Each CDR3 protein gets one entry after TCRdb re-called the multiplex PCR reads with MiXCR. The sample has 2,000 or so distinct CDR3 sequences, roughly 30% seen once. This clonotype was sampled from a woman aged 45 to 65 with non-small cell lung cancer. What was sequenced was lung tumor tissue. This sequence joins TRBV5-1 and TRBJ2-7, with no clear D. The CDR3 is CASSLASQSHEQYF. In DNA form, the CDR3 reads TGCGCCAGCAGCTTGGCCTCGCAGTCCCACGAGCAGTACTTC. Full variable domain (remainder filled in from reference TRBV5-1 and TRBJ2-7): KAGVTQTPRYLIKTRGQQVTLSCSPISGHRSVSWYQQTPGQGLQFLFEYFSETQRNKGNFPGRFSGRQFSNSRSEMNVSTLELGDSALYLCASSLASQSHEQYFGPGTRLTVT.